These T cell receptor beta chains were read from a single sample in a study of Ad26.COV2.S vaccination and SARS-CoV-2 variants. Only in-frame clones appear in the TCRdb table, and some are missing; sequencing was by immunoSEQ multiplex PCR. The sample has around 300,000 clones, approximately 90% seen once. Here the sequenced sample was peripheral blood, taken in a trial of Ad26.COV2.S vaccine versus placebo. The source is a person aged 18 to 59 who received the Ad26.COV2.S COVID-19 vaccine or a placebo. The CDR3 runs from the conserved cysteine through the conserved F or W. The D gene is left open where the match is weak. Clone size, where shown, is once, few, many, or a class for clones that have expanded.

abundance: once; d_gene: .; v_gene: TRBV6-1; j_gene: TRBJ1-2; CDR3nt: TGTGCCAGCAGTGAAGTTTGGGACGGAACTAAGGGCTACACCTTC; CDR3aa: CASSEVWDGTKGYTF
abundance: .; d_gene: TRBD1; v_gene: TRBV5-5; j_gene: TRBJ1-6; CDR3nt: TGTGCCAGCAGCAGTTCCGGGACAGGGACATCACCCCTCCACTTT; CDR3aa: CASSSSGTGTSPLHF
abundance: .; d_gene: TRBD1; v_gene: TRBV9; j_gene: TRBJ1-1; CDR3nt: TGTGCCAGCAGCGCCGGGACAGGGGGATGGACTGAAGCTTTCTTT; CDR3aa: CASSAGTGGWTEAFF
abundance: .; d_gene: TRBD1; v_gene: TRBV6-5; j_gene: TRBJ1-2; CDR3nt: TGTGCCAGCAGTTCCCGGACAGGGTTCTATGGCTACACCTTC; CDR3aa: CASSSRTGFYGYTF
abundance: .; d_gene: .; v_gene: TRBV5-1; j_gene: TRBJ2-2; CDR3nt: TGCGCCAGCAGCTTGGCCCCGGGGCAGGGCACCGGGGAGCTGTTTTTT; CDR3aa: CASSLAPGQGTGELFF
abundance: .; d_gene: .; v_gene: TRBV19; j_gene: TRBJ1-2; CDR3nt: TGTGCCAGTAGTATCCGCAGTACTAACTATGGCTACACCTTC; CDR3aa: CASSIRSTNYGYTF
abundance: .; d_gene: .; v_gene: TRBV7-3; j_gene: TRBJ2-3; CDR3nt: TGTGCCAGCAGCCCCCGGGGAGGATCTTCAGATACGCAGTATTTT; CDR3aa: CASSPRGGSSDTQYF
abundance: .; d_gene: TRBD1; v_gene: TRBV5-1; j_gene: TRBJ2-7; CDR3nt: TGCGCCAGCTTTGAACCGGGACAGCCCTACGAGCAGTACTTC; CDR3aa: CASFEPGQPYEQYF
abundance: .; d_gene: TRBD1; v_gene: TRBV28; j_gene: TRBJ1-1; CDR3nt: TGTGCCAGCAGTCTCATCCTGACAGGGGTCGATGGAGCTTTCTTT; CDR3aa: CASSLILTGVDGAFF
abundance: once; d_gene: .; v_gene: TRBV18; j_gene: TRBJ2-5; CDR3nt: TGTGCCAGCTCAAAGGGGCTTTGGGAGACCCAGTACTTC; CDR3aa: CASSKGLWETQYF
abundance: .; d_gene: .; v_gene: TRBV7-2; j_gene: TRBJ1-1; CDR3nt: TGTGCCAGCAGTCCGCCGGGACCTGGGGCTGAAGCTTTCTTT; CDR3aa: CASSPPGPGAEAFF